Listed below are T cell receptor beta chains from one sample, sequenced in a study of long-term antiretroviral therapy in people with HIV. Clones were read by immunoSEQ multiplex PCR, and TCRdb kept only the in-frame ones, dropping some. The sample lists roughly 45,000 clones; around 80% were seen once. Source: unsorted PBMCs, taken 0.8 years after starting antiretroviral therapy. These receptors were taken from a woman aged 18-29 years with HIV. The CDR3 runs from the conserved cysteine through the conserved F or W. A D gene is named only where the DNA matches it firmly. Clone size appears in some rows only: once, few, many, or a class for an expanded clone.

j_gene: TRBJ1-2
abundance: -
v_gene: TRBV6-5
d_gene: -
CDR3nt: TGTGCCAGCAGTCCTGGGTCTAACTATGGCTACACCTTC
CDR3aa: CASSPGSNYGYTF

j_gene: TRBJ2-5
abundance: -
v_gene: TRBV6-5
d_gene: -
CDR3nt: TGTGCCAGCAGTTACGGTCCCATGGAAGAGACCCAGTACTTC
CDR3aa: CASSYGPMEETQYF

j_gene: TRBJ2-3
abundance: -
v_gene: TRBV7-3
d_gene: -
CDR3nt: TGTGCCAGCAGTTCACTAGGTTACACAGATACGCAGTATTTT
CDR3aa: CASSSLGYTDTQYF

j_gene: TRBJ2-7
abundance: -
v_gene: TRBV6-5
d_gene: TRBD1
CDR3nt: TGTGCCAGCAGATATAGACAGGGATCCACCTACGAGCAGTACTTC
CDR3aa: CASRYRQGSTYEQYF

j_gene: TRBJ1-1
abundance: -
v_gene: TRBV9
d_gene: -
CDR3nt: TGTGCCAGCAGCGAATCCTGGGCGGGGAACACTGAAGCTTTCTTT
CDR3aa: CASSESWAGNTEAFF

j_gene: TRBJ2-7
abundance: -
v_gene: TRBV6-1
d_gene: TRBD1
CDR3nt: TGTGCCAGCCCGGGACAGGACCCTCGGGAGCAGTACTTC
CDR3aa: CASPGQDPREQYF

j_gene: TRBJ2-2
abundance: few
v_gene: TRBV5-6
d_gene: -
CDR3nt: TGTGCCAGCAGCTTGTTCACCGGGGAGCTGTTTTTT
CDR3aa: CASSLFTGELFF

j_gene: TRBJ2-7
abundance: once
v_gene: TRBV27
d_gene: -
CDR3nt: TGTGCCAGCAGTTTATCGCCTAACAGCGCGCAGTACTTC
CDR3aa: CASSLSPNSAQYF

j_gene: TRBJ2-7
abundance: -
v_gene: TRBV5-6
d_gene: TRBD2
CDR3nt: TGTGCCAGCAGCTTAGTCTGGGGCGGGGGTAGCTACGAGCAGTACTTC
CDR3aa: CASSLVWGGGSYEQYF

j_gene: TRBJ1-1
abundance: -
v_gene: TRBV12-5
d_gene: -
CDR3nt: TGTGCTAGTGGTTTACACAGGGACTTGAACACTGAAGCTTTCTTT
CDR3aa: CASGLHRDLNTEAFF

j_gene: TRBJ2-7
abundance: -
v_gene: TRBV5-4
d_gene: TRBD1
CDR3nt: TGTGCCAGCAGCTGGACAGGGTCGAAGACCTACGAGCAGTACTTC
CDR3aa: CASSWTGSKTYEQYF

j_gene: TRBJ1-2
abundance: few
v_gene: TRBV7-9
d_gene: -
CDR3nt: TGTGCCAGCAGCTTACCTAACTATGGCTACACCTTC
CDR3aa: CASSLPNYGYTF

j_gene: TRBJ2-1
abundance: -
v_gene: TRBV7-9
d_gene: -
CDR3nt: TGTGCCAGCAGCTTATTAGTCCGCAATGAGCAGTTCTTC
CDR3aa: CASSLLVRNEQFF

j_gene: TRBJ2-1
abundance: -
v_gene: TRBV19
d_gene: -
CDR3nt: TGTGCCAGTATTAGGGGTGTGGATAATGAGCAGTTCTTC
CDR3aa: CASIRGVDNEQFF

j_gene: TRBJ2-2
abundance: -
v_gene: TRBV7-3
d_gene: -
CDR3nt: TGTGCCAGCAGCTTAACGGCGGCAGGCTCGAACACCGGGGAGCTGTTTTTT
CDR3aa: CASSLTAAGSNTGELFF

j_gene: TRBJ2-4
abundance: -
v_gene: TRBV19
d_gene: TRBD2
CDR3nt: TGTGCCAGTAGTATGACTAGCGGGAGACCCGATCGCAAAAACATTCAGTACTTC
CDR3aa: CASSMTSGRPDRKNIQYF

j_gene: TRBJ1-2
abundance: few
v_gene: TRBV6-5
d_gene: TRBD1
CDR3nt: TGTGCCAGCAGTTACGGGACAGGGGGCTTTGGCTACACCTTC
CDR3aa: CASSYGTGGFGYTF

j_gene: TRBJ1-5
abundance: -
v_gene: TRBV28
d_gene: TRBD1
CDR3nt: TGTGCCAGCAGTTTGTGGGACAGGGGGCTAAGGAATCAGCCCCAGCATTTT
CDR3aa: CASSLWDRGLRNQPQHF

j_gene: TRBJ1-1
abundance: few
v_gene: TRBV2
d_gene: -
CDR3nt: TGTGCCAGCAGTGGGGCAGGGAGCGCTGAAGCTTTCTTT
CDR3aa: CASSGAGSAEAFF

j_gene: TRBJ2-6
abundance: -
v_gene: TRBV15
d_gene: TRBD2
CDR3nt: TGTGCCACCAGCAGAGAGGGACTATCTGGGGCCAACGTCCTGACTTTC
CDR3aa: CATSREGLSGANVLTF

j_gene: TRBJ1-3
abundance: -
v_gene: TRBV27
d_gene: -
CDR3nt: TGTGCCAGCAGTTCGTCGGCTGGAAACACCATATATTTT
CDR3aa: CASSSSAGNTIYF

j_gene: TRBJ2-7
abundance: few
v_gene: TRBV7-6
d_gene: -
CDR3nt: TGTGCCAGCAGCTCCGGACAAATCTACGAGCAGTACTTC
CDR3aa: CASSSGQIYEQYF

j_gene: TRBJ1-2
abundance: -
v_gene: TRBV6-1
d_gene: -
CDR3nt: TGTGCCAGCAGATTGGGGGTCTACACCTTC
CDR3aa: CASRLGVYTF

j_gene: TRBJ1-1
abundance: -
v_gene: TRBV5-1
d_gene: -
CDR3nt: TGCGCCAGCAGCTTGGAGGAACTGAACACTGAAGCTTTCTTT
CDR3aa: CASSLEELNTEAFF

j_gene: TRBJ2-2
abundance: -
v_gene: TRBV7-8
d_gene: TRBD1
CDR3nt: TGTGCCAGCAGCCCCCGGACAGGGGATGGGATAACCGGGGAGCTGTTTTTT
CDR3aa: CASSPRTGDGITGELFF

j_gene: TRBJ2-3
abundance: -
v_gene: TRBV9
d_gene: -
CDR3nt: TGTGCCAGCAGCGGGCCTCTCCGCACAGATACGCAGTATTTT
CDR3aa: CASSGPLRTDTQYF

j_gene: TRBJ2-2
abundance: -
v_gene: TRBV7-9
d_gene: -
CDR3nt: TGTGCCAGCAGCTTATCACCACCGGGGGACACCGGGGAGCTGTTTTTT
CDR3aa: CASSLSPPGDTGELFF

j_gene: TRBJ2-7
abundance: -
v_gene: TRBV21-1
d_gene: -
CDR3nt: TGTGCCAGCAGCAACGACGGGACAGGGAGCTCCTACGAGCAGTACTTC
CDR3aa: CASSNDGTGSSYEQYF

j_gene: TRBJ2-7
abundance: medium-sized
v_gene: TRBV4-3
d_gene: -
CDR3nt: TGCGCCAGCAGCCCCCGGACGGGCAGGGGCGAGCAGTACTTC
CDR3aa: CASSPRTGRGEQYF

j_gene: TRBJ1-3
abundance: -
v_gene: TRBV28
d_gene: -
CDR3nt: TGTGCCAGCAGTTCCCGGGACCGCTCTGGAAACACCATATATTTT
CDR3aa: CASSSRDRSGNTIYF

j_gene: TRBJ2-1
abundance: medium-sized
v_gene: TRBV2
d_gene: -
CDR3nt: TGTGCCAGCAAGACAGATCCTAGCTCCTACAATGAGCAGTTCTTC
CDR3aa: CASKTDPSSYNEQFF

j_gene: TRBJ2-7
abundance: once
v_gene: TRBV6-5
d_gene: -
CDR3nt: TGTGCCAGCAGTTACGCCGGGACAAGTTTCTACGAGCAGTACTTC
CDR3aa: CASSYAGTSFYEQYF

j_gene: TRBJ2-7
abundance: -
v_gene: TRBV7-2
d_gene: TRBD2
CDR3nt: TGTGCCAGCAGCTTAGATCTCGGGAGGGCGGGCGAGCAGTACTTC
CDR3aa: CASSLDLGRAGEQYF

j_gene: TRBJ1-1
abundance: -
v_gene: TRBV6-5
d_gene: -
CDR3nt: TGTGCCAGCAGTCGCAGGGTGGGCACTGAAGCTTTCTTT
CDR3aa: CASSRRVGTEAFF

j_gene: TRBJ2-1
abundance: -
v_gene: TRBV28
d_gene: TRBD2
CDR3nt: TGTGCCAGCACTATCGGGACTAGCGGTTACAATGAGCAGTTCTTC
CDR3aa: CASTIGTSGYNEQFF

j_gene: TRBJ2-3
abundance: once
v_gene: TRBV19
d_gene: -
CDR3nt: TGTGCCAGTAGTATCCTCGGCGCCTCCACAGATACGCAGTATTTT
CDR3aa: CASSILGASTDTQYF

j_gene: TRBJ1-2
abundance: once
v_gene: TRBV6-5
d_gene: -
CDR3nt: TGTGCCAGCAGTGAAGCTGGGGGTGGTGGCTACACCTTC
CDR3aa: CASSEAGGGGYTF